These 5 T cell receptor beta chains were sequenced from one sample in a study of CD8 T cells in Susac syndrome. The RNA, roughly 0.5 to 1 ug, was put through reverse transcription using random hexamers. Via MiXCR, TCRdb re-called the immunoSEQ multiplex PCR reads, giving one row per CDR3 protein. The sample includes a few hundred thousand distinct CDR3 sequences, about 93% of them seen just once. The sequenced material came from CD8+ T cells from PBMCs. These receptors were obtained from a human donor with multiple sclerosis.

The chain is built from TRBV7-9 and TRBJ2-7; no reliable D call. The CDR3 has 15 amino acids. The V gene lost 5 bases and the J gene lost 2 bases, with 16 bases spanning the gap. Germline CDR1 and CDR2: SEHNR and FQNEAQ (reference sequence). The CDR3 region is CASSPTTSATYEQYF. DNA for the CDR3: TGTGCCAGCAGCCCTACAACGTCGGCAACCTACGAGCAGTACTTC. Full variable domain (remainder filled in from reference TRBV7-9 and TRBJ2-7): DTGVSQNPRHKITKRGQNVTFRCDPISEHNRLYWYRQTLGQGPEFLTYFQNEAQLEKSRLLSDRFSAERPKGSFSTLEIQRTEQGDSAMYLCASSPTTSATYEQYFGPGTRLTVT.

This rearrangement joins TRBV7-2 to TRBJ2-3; D may be TRBD1 or TRBD2 (5 bases each). Germline V gene sequence: CDR1 SGHTA, CDR2 FQGNSA. The CDR3 loop spans 17 amino acids. V was trimmed by 3 bases and J by 2 bases, leaving 18 bases between them. The CDR3 loop is CASSFWDPGILTDTQYF. The CDR3 DNA reads TGTGCCAGCAGCTTTTGGGACCCCGGAATCCTCACAGATACGCAGTATTTT. Combining the CDR3 with reference TRBV7-2 and TRBJ2-3 gives the whole variable domain GAGVSQSPSNKVTEKGKDVELRCDPISGHTALYWYRQSLGQGLEFLIYFQGNSAPDKSGLPSDRFSAERTGGSVSTLTIQRTQQEDSAVYLCASSFWDPGILTDTQYFGPGTRLTVL.

The J gene is TRBJ2-1, the V gene TRBV19; D gene unclear. Germline V gene lookup returns CDR1 LNHDA and CDR2 SQIVND (reference sequence). The CDR3 has 12 amino acids. Trimming took off 5 bases at V and 10 bases at J, with 12 bases between the two ends. Here the CDR3 DNA reads TGTGCCAGTAGTTTCCGGATTGAAGAGCAGTTCTTC. Protein: CASSFRIEEQFF. The full variable domain, its missing parts supplied by reference TRBV19 and TRBJ2-1, is DGGITQSPKYLFRKEGQNVTLSCEQNLNHDAMYWYRQDPGQGLRLIYYSQIVNDFQKGDIAEGYSVSREKKESFPLTVTSAQKNPTAFYLCASSFRIEEQFFGPGTRLTVL.

V is TRBV20-1 and J is TRBJ1-5, with D possibly TRBD1 on 6 matching bases. The CDR3 runs to 17 residues. Germline loops: CDR1 DFQATT, CDR2 SNEGSKA (reference sequence). With 4 bases removed from V and 1 base from J, the gap between germline ends came to 20 bases. CDR3 DNA sequence: TGCAGTGCTAAACCCCGGGGAGGGGGTATGAGCAATCAGCCCCAGCATTTT. It codes for CSAKPRGGGMSNQPQHF.

The J gene is TRBJ2-2, the V gene TRBV7-3, with D unclear. V lost 7 bases and J lost 6, with 12 bases in between. CDR3 size: 13 residues. The V gene's germline CDR1 is SGHTA and CDR2 FQGTGA. CDR3 DNA sequence: TGTGCCAGCACTCCGTTGGGATCCGGGGAGCTGTTTTTT. Amino acid sequence: CASTPLGSGELFF.